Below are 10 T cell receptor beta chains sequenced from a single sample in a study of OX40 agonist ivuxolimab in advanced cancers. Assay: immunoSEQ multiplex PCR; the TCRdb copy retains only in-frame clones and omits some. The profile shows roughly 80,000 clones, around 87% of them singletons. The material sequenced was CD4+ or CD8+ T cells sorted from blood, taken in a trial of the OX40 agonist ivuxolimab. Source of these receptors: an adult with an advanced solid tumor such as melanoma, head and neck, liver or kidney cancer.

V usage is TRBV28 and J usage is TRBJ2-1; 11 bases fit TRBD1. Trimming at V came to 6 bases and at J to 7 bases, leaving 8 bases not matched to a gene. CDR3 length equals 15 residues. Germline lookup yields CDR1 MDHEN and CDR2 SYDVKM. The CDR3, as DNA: TGTGCCAGCAGGACCCCGGGACAGGGGGTAAATGAGCAGTTCTTC. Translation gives CASRTPGQGVNEQFF.

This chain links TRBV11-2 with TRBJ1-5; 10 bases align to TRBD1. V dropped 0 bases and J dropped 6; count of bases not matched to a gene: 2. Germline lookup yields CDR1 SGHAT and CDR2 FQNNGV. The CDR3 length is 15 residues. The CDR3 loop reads CASSLEGTGVQPQHF. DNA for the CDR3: TGTGCCAGCAGCTTAGAGGGGACAGGGGTTCAGCCCCAGCATTTT.

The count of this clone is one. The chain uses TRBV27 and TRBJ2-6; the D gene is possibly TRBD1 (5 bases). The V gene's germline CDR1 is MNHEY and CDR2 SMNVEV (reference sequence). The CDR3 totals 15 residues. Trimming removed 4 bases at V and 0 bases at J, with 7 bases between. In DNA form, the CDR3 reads TGTGCCAGCAGTTCGACAGACTCTGGGGCCAACGTCCTGACTTTC. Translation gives CASSSTDSGANVLTF.

CDR3 DNA sequence: TGCGCCAGCAGCCAAGCCTATGGACTAGCGGGAGTAGAATCCTACGAGCAGTACTTC. It encodes CASSQAYGLAGVESYEQYF. The rearrangement joins TRBV4-3 to TRBJ2-7; 13 bases are shared with TRBD2. The CDR3 contains 19 residues. J was trimmed by 1 base and V by 1 base; bases with no gene match: 10. CDR1 is LGHNA, CDR2 YSLEER, per germline.

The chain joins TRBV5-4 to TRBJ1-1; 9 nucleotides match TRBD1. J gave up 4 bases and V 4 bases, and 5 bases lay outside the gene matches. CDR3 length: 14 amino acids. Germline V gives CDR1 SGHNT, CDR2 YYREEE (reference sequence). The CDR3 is CASSTGGLGTEAFF. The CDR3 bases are TGTGCCAGCAGCACAGGGGGCCTGGGCACTGAAGCTTTCTTT.

CDR3 residues: CASSLDRGSYNEQFF. The DNA of the CDR3 is TGTGCCAGCAGCTTAGACAGGGGCTCCTACAATGAGCAGTTCTTC. The chain combines TRBV11-2 with TRBJ2-1, with a possible D match to TRBD1 (6 bases). CDR1 SGHAT and CDR2 FQNNGV come from the germline V gene. V lost 0 bases, J lost 0 bases, and 6 bases lay in between. CDR3 size: 15 residues. Based on the CDR3 plus reference TRBV11-2 and TRBJ2-1, the full variable domain is EAGVAQSPRYKIIEKRQSVAFWCNPISGHATLYWYQQILGQGPKLLIQFQNNGVVDDSQLPKDRFSAERLKGVDSTLKIQPAKLEDSAVYLCASSLDRGSYNEQFFGPGTRLTVL.

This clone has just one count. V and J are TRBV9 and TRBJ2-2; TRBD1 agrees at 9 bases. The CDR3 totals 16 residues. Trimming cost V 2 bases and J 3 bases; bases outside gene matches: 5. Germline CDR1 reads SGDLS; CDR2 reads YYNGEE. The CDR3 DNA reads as TGTGCCAGCAGCGTCGGGACAGGGAGGGACACCGGGGAGCTGTTTTTT. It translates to CASSVGTGRDTGELFF. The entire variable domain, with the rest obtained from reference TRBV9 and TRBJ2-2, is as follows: DSGVTQTPKHLITATGQRVTLRCSPRSGDLSVYWYQQSLDQGLQFLIQYYNGEERAKGNILERFSAQQFPDLHSELNLSSLELGDSALYFCASSVGTGRDTGELFFGEGSRLTVL.

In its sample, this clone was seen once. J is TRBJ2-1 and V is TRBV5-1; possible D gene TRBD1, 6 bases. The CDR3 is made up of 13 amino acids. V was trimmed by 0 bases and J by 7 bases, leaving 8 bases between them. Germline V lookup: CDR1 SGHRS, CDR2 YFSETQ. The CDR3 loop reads CASSLGDKNEQFF. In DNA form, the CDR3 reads TGCGCCAGCAGCTTGGGGGACAAGAATGAGCAGTTCTTC. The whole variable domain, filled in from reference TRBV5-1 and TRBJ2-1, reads KAGVTQTPRYLIKTRGQQVTLSCSPISGHRSVSWYQQTPGQGLQFLFEYFSETQRNKGNFPGRFSGRQFSNSRSEMNVSTLELGDSALYLCASSLGDKNEQFFGPGTRLTVL.

CDR3 in DNA: TGTGCCAGCAGCTTATCCGAAGGGAGTGTCTACGAGCAGTACTTC. Its translation: CASSLSEGSVYEQYF. The chain is built from TRBV7-2 and TRBJ2-7; D possibly corresponds to TRBD2 (5 bases). This CDR3 is built from 15 residues. With 2 bases removed from V and 3 bases from J, the gap between germline ends came to 14 bases. The germline CDR1 and CDR2 sequences are SGHTA and FQGNSA.

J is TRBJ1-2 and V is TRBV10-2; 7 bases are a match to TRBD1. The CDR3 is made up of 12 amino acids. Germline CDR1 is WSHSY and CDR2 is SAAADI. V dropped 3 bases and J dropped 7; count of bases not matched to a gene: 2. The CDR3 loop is CASSDRDSGYTF. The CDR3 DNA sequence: TGCGCCAGCAGTGACAGGGACAGTGGCTACACCTTC.